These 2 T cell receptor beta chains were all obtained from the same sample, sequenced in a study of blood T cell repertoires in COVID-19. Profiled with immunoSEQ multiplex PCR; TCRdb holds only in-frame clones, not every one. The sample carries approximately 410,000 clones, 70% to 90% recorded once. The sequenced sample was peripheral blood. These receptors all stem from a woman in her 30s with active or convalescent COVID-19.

The CDR3 loop reads CASSINGYEQYF. In DNA, the CDR3 is TGTGCCAGTAGTATAAACGGTTACGAGCAGTACTTC. V is TRBV19 and J is TRBJ2-7; D unresolved. Trimming shortened V by 2 bases and J by 4 bases, and 6 bases separated the two germline ends. In germline, CDR1 is LNHDA, CDR2 SQIVND (reference sequence). This CDR3 region has 12 residues. Supplemented by reference TRBV19 and TRBJ2-7, the full variable domain reads DGGITQSPKYLFRKEGQNVTLSCEQNLNHDAMYWYRQDPGQGLRLIYYSQIVNDFQKGDIAEGYSVSREKKESFPLTVTSAQKNPTAFYLCASSINGYEQYFGPGTRLTVT.

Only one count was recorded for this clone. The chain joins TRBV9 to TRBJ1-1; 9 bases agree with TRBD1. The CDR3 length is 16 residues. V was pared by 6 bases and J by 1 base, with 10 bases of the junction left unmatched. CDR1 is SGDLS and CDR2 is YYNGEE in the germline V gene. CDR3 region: CASTTIAGQGNTEAFF. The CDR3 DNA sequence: TGTGCCAGCACCACCATTGCGGGACAGGGGAACACTGAAGCTTTCTTT.